What follows are 21 T cell receptor beta chains derived from one specimen sequenced in a study of technical replicates of blood from a few donors. Sequencing was performed with immunoSEQ multiplex PCR; in TCRdb, only in-frame clones are kept and a portion is missing. The sample has about 59,000 clones; approximately 92% are singletons. Input material: PBMCs. These receptors came from a human donor in good health. Some clones in this sample may be carry-over from other donors' samples.

This sequence joins TRBV18 and TRBJ1-6; D is possibly TRBD1 (6 bases). In germline, CDR1 is KGHSH, CDR2 LQKENI. Deletions cut 2 bases from V and 6 bases from J, with 17 bases between. The CDR3 consists of 17 residues. Written as DNA, the CDR3 is TGTGCCAGCTCACCAAAGGACCTACAGGGATCTAATTCACCCCTCCACTTT. Protein product: CASSPKDLQGSNSPLHF.

This clone was observed a handful of times. The gene calls are TRBV13 and TRBJ2-1; 7 bases fit TRBD2. The V segment lost 3 bases and the J segment 4 bases; nucleotides outside the gene matches: 6. Germline assignment: CDR1 PRHDT and CDR2 FYEKMQ (reference sequence). This CDR3 spans 15 amino acids. The CDR3 DNA is TGTGCCAGCAGCTTTGGGGGGGGTGGGTACAATGAGCAGTTCTTC. Translation gives CASSFGGGGYNEQFF.

The chain carries TRBV13 and TRBJ2-5; weak D call: TRBD2 (6 bases). The CDR3 spans 14 residues. Trimming stripped 4 bases from V and 1 base from J, with 10 bases between. CDR1 and CDR2 (germline): PRHDT, FYEKMQ (reference sequence). The CDR3 DNA reads TGTGCCAGCAGCTCGGGACTTCTCCAAGAGACCCAGTACTTC. This encodes CASSSGLLQETQYF.

CDR3 residues: CASSPHQDEQFF. CDR3 in DNA: TGTGCCAGCAGCCCCCACCAGGATGAGCAGTTCTTC. The J gene is TRBJ2-1, the V gene TRBV9; no clear D gene. Trimming stripped 4 bases from V and 8 bases from J, with 10 bases between. This CDR3 has 12 amino acids. Germline CDR1 reads SGDLS; CDR2 reads YYNGEE. The variable domain in full, with the rest retrieved from reference TRBV9 and TRBJ2-1, is DSGVTQTPKHLITATGQRVTLRCSPRSGDLSVYWYQQSLDQGLQFLIQYYNGEERAKGNILERFSAQQFPDLHSELNLSSLELGDSALYFCASSPHQDEQFFGPGTRLTVL.

The V gene is TRBV5-5, the J gene TRBJ1-2; a weak D match, TRBD1 (6 bases). The CDR3 runs to 14 residues. Trimming removed 6 bases at V and 0 bases at J, with 12 bases between. Germline CDR1 and CDR2: SGHKS and YYEKEE (reference sequence). CDR3 amino acids: CASTQGDSNYGYTF. CDR3 in DNA: TGTGCCAGCACACAGGGAGATTCTAACTATGGCTACACCTTC.

J is TRBJ1-5 and V is TRBV9; the match to TRBD1 covers 12 bases. Germline V gene lookup returns CDR1 SGDLS and CDR2 YYNGEE. The CDR3 is 15 residues long. V lost 3 bases to trimming and J lost 4 bases; unmatched junction nucleotides: 2. The CDR3 here is CASSEGQGANQPQHF. The DNA for the CDR3 is TGTGCCAGCAGCGAGGGACAGGGGGCTAATCAGCCCCAGCATTTT.

CDR3 amino acids: CASSLRSGSTDTQYF. The CDR3 DNA reads TGTGCCAGCAGCTTACGCAGCGGGAGCACAGATACGCAGTATTTT. The genes are TRBV7-2 and TRBJ2-3, with a possible D match to TRBD2 (6 bases). The germline V gene encodes CDR1 SGHTA and CDR2 FQGNSA. The CDR3 extends over 15 amino acids. V lost 2 bases, J lost 0 bases, and 9 bases lay in between.

This chain joins TRBV2 and TRBJ2-1; 12 nucleotides match TRBD2. V shed 6 bases and J 5 bases; nucleotides not matched to a gene: 8. CDR3 length: 16 residues. Germline assignment: CDR1 SNHLY and CDR2 FYNNEI. This CDR3 reads CASSPPSGRANNEQFF. CDR3 DNA sequence: TGTGCCAGCAGCCCCCCTAGCGGGAGGGCAAACAATGAGCAGTTCTTC.

This chain uses TRBV15 with TRBJ2-7; perhaps TRBD2 as D (6 bases). CDR1 and CDR2 from the germline V gene are LNHNV and YYDKDF (reference sequence). Trimming removed 0 bases at V and 2 bases at J, with 11 bases between. The CDR3 is 15 residues long. CDR3 DNA: TGTGCCACCAGCAGAGAGGCGGAGGGTCCCTACGAGCAGTACTTC. This encodes CATSREAEGPYEQYF.

V gene TRBV7-2 combines with J gene TRBJ2-1; 8 bases agree with TRBD2. The CDR3 runs 16 residues. V shed 2 bases, J shed 0 bases, and the junction held 3 bases outside the gene matches. CDR1 and CDR2 (germline): SGHTA, FQGNSA. The CDR3 reads CASSLRGGISYNEQFF. The CDR3, as DNA: TGTGCCAGCAGCTTACGCGGGGGGATCTCCTACAATGAGCAGTTCTTC.

J is TRBJ2-5 and V is TRBV19; 15 bases match TRBD2. The CDR3 contains 16 residues. V lost 4 bases, J lost 9 bases, and 9 bases stayed unmatched. CDR1 LNHDA and CDR2 SQIVND come from the germline V gene (reference sequence). CDR3 amino acids: CASSNGLAGGPLAQYF. Here the CDR3 DNA reads TGTGCCAGTAGTAATGGACTAGCGGGAGGGCCTCTAGCCCAGTACTTC.

The chain carries TRBV25-1 and TRBJ1-1, with 7 bases fitting TRBD1. V lost 6 bases, J lost 6 bases, and 13 bases stayed unmatched. Germline V CDR1 and CDR2: MGHDK, SYGVNS. CDR3 length: 15 amino acids. This CDR3 is CASSSPGTAISEAFF. The CDR3 bases are TGTGCCAGCAGCTCCCCCGGGACAGCAATATCTGAAGCTTTCTTT.

The rearrangement joins TRBV7-9 to TRBJ2-3; no clear D. Germline V gene data show CDR1 as SEHNR and CDR2 as FQNEAQ (reference sequence). Trimming shortened V by 1 base and J by 0 bases, and 5 bases separated the two germline ends. The CDR3 sequence is 14 residues long. The CDR3, as DNA: TGTGCCAGCAGCTTAGTAGCTAGCACAGATACGCAGTATTTT. Translated, it gives CASSLVASTDTQYF. Complete variable domain (other parts from reference TRBV7-9 and TRBJ2-3): DTGVSQNPRHKITKRGQNVTFRCDPISEHNRLYWYRQTLGQGPEFLTYFQNEAQLEKSRLLSDRFSAERPKGSFSTLEIQRTEQGDSAMYLCASSLVASTDTQYFGPGTRLTVL.

This chain links TRBV9 with TRBJ1-4, with 8 bases identical to TRBD1. V lost 3 bases, J lost 4 bases, and 5 bases stayed unmatched. Germline assignment: CDR1 SGDLS and CDR2 YYNGEE. The CDR3 is made up of 15 amino acids. This chain's CDR3 is CASSATGGVNEKLFF. Written as DNA, the CDR3 is TGTGCCAGCAGCGCAACAGGGGGTGTTAATGAAAAACTGTTTTTT.

The CDR3 loop is CASSVEGAGGSPLHF. In DNA form, the CDR3 reads TGTGCCAGCAGCGTAGAAGGGGCCGGGGGGTCACCCCTCCACTTT. This rearrangement joins TRBV9 to TRBJ1-6, with D possibly matching TRBD1 (5 bases). The CDR3 totals 15 residues. V lost 0 bases and J 10 bases, leaving 14 bases between the germline ends. The germline CDR1 and CDR2 sequences are SGDLS and YYNGEE.

Judged by abundance, this clone is medium-sized. The chain combines TRBV2 with TRBJ2-3; no definite D call. This CDR3 spans 12 amino acids. Germline values: CDR1 SNHLY, CDR2 FYNNEI. Trimming cost V 6 bases and J 4 bases, with 8 bases left between them. CDR3 loop: CASSAPADTQYF. CDR3 nucleotides: TGTGCCAGCAGCGCGCCCGCAGATACGCAGTATTTT.

V is TRBV4-2 and J is TRBJ2-6; maybe TRBD2 (6 bases). The CDR3 totals 16 residues. The ends were cut back, 0 bases at V and 5 bases at J, with 11 bases in the middle. Germline assignment: CDR1 LGHNA and CDR2 YNFKEQ. Here the CDR3 DNA reads TGTGCCAGCAGCCAAGATAGGAGGGGATGGGCCAACGTCCTGACTTTC. It translates to CASSQDRRGWANVLTF.

V is TRBV6-5 and J is TRBJ1-5, with TRBD1 as a possible D gene (5 bases). The CDR3 sequence is 16 residues long. V gave up 2 bases and J gave up 2 bases, with 13 bases separating them. Germline V lookup: CDR1 MNHEY, CDR2 SVGAGI. Here the CDR3 DNA reads TGTGCCAGCAGTTACCCCGTTTCGGGGGGCAATCAGCCCCAGCATTTT. Translating it yields CASSYPVSGGNQPQHF.

The V and J genes are TRBV5-1 and TRBJ2-7; D remains unclear. The CDR3 covers 13 residues. V shed 0 bases and J shed 9 bases, with 13 bases lying between them. Germline V gives CDR1 SGHRS, CDR2 YFSETQ. The chain's CDR3 is CASSLALLTTQYF. The CDR3 DNA sequence: TGCGCCAGCAGCTTGGCCTTATTGACAACGCAGTACTTC.

Of note for this clone: Other DNA sequences in this specimen translate into the identical CDR3. This chain links TRBV6-6 with TRBJ2-3, with 8 bases matching TRBD1. There are 16 residues in the CDR3. The germline V gene encodes CDR1 MNHNY and CDR2 SVGAGI (reference sequence). Losses at the gene ends were 0 bases for V and 1 base for J; bases not matched to a gene: 3. The CDR3 region has the DNA TGTGCCAGCAGTTACTCAGGACAGGGCGGCACAGATACGCAGTATTTT. Translated: CASSYSGQGGTDTQYF.

The sample holds a few counts of this clone. The chain combines TRBV6-1 with TRBJ1-5; 7 nucleotides match TRBD1. CDR1 is MNHNS and CDR2 is SASEGT in the germline V gene. The CDR3 runs to 16 residues. Trimming took 7 bases from V and 1 from J; bases not matched to a gene: 10. The DNA of the CDR3 is TGTGCCAGCAATGACTTAAGACAGGGAAGCAATCAGCCCCAGCATTTT. Its translation: CASNDLRQGSNQPQHF.